The 8 T cell receptor beta chains below come from one sample, sequenced in a study of T cell clonality in common variable immunodeficiency. Clones were sequenced by immunoSEQ multiplex PCR, and TCRdb holds only the in-frame ones, with some missing. This repertoire holds about 23,000 clones, and none appear only once. The study, taken as a whole, reports: Common variable immunodeficiency TCR beta sequences reportedly had fewer deletions and N-nucleotide insertions.

Their antigen targets remain unknown. Sequencing used peripheral blood mononuclear cells. These receptors all stem from a human donor with common variable immunodeficiency.

In this sample, this clone turned up a few times. The CDR3 extends 3 residues past the end of the read, so its final part is completed from the germline J gene. The chain carries TRBV2 and TRBJ2-7, with 10 bases fitting TRBD2. The CDR3 length is 15 residues. Germline CDR1 and CDR2: SNHLY and FYNNEI. J gave up 2 bases and V 4 bases, and 5 bases lay outside the gene matches. The CDR3 here is CASSGTSGTAYEQYF. CDR3 bases read: TGTGCCAGCAGTGGAACTAGCGGGACGGCCTACGAG.

In the case of this clone: From the germline J gene comes the end of the CDR3, since the read stops 3 residues before it. The J gene is TRBJ2-1, the V gene TRBV30; TRBD2 is a possible D gene (7 bases). V was shortened by 2 bases and J by 7 bases, with 21 bases between the two germline ends. Germline V lookup: CDR1 GTSNPN, CDR2 SVGIG (reference sequence). This CDR3 has 16 residues. CDR3 DNA, as far as it was read: TGTGCCTGGAGTTTCAGCAGGGGACTACTTAGAAATGAG. Translated, it gives CAWSFSRGLLRNE. The complete CDR3 protein is CAWSFSRGLLRNEQFF.

This clone was seen only a few times. The CDR3 end is not reached by the read, which stops 3 residues before it; the germline J gene fills it in. The chain links TRBV2 to TRBJ1-3, with D possibly matching TRBD1 (6 bases). The CDR3 spans 15 residues. V shed 1 base and J shed 3 bases, with 10 bases lying between them. Germline loops: CDR1 SNHLY, CDR2 FYNNEI. The CDR3 is CASSEVGAIGNTIYF. Incomplete CDR3 DNA: TGTGCCAGCAGTGAAGTGGGGGCGATTGGAAACACC.

This clone was seen repeatedly, ten times or more. Sequencing ends 3 residues short of the CDR3 end; the germline J gene provides the rest. The chain has TRBV29-1 and TRBJ2-6; 7 bases agree with TRBD1. In germline, CDR1 is SQVTM, CDR2 ANQGSEA. This CDR3 spans 15 amino acids. V shed 5 bases and J 3 bases; nucleotides not matched to a gene: 7. The CDR3 region is CSVSRTGGGANVLTF. CDR3 DNA (partial): TGCAGCGTTTCTAGGACAGGAGGTGGGGCCAACGTC.

Worth noting for this clone: Coverage ceases 3 residues before the CDR3 finishes, and the germline J gene fills in the end. This chain connects TRBV6-2 or TRBV6-3 to TRBJ2-5; a possible D gene is TRBD2 (6 bases). The length of the CDR3 is 12 residues. Germline V lookup: CDR1 MNHEY, CDR2 SVGEGT. V lost 9 bases and J lost 5, with 13 bases in between. The CDR3 DNA, read in part, is TGTGCCAGTTGCGTCGGAGGGGAGACC. This translates into CASCVGGET. The CDR3 reads in full as CASCVGGETQYF.

This clone was seen at least ten times. The read gets to within 3 residues of the CDR3 end, and the germline J gene fills in the rest. The genes are TRBV4-2 and TRBJ1-3; TRBD1 agrees at 7 bases. CDR1 and CDR2 (germline): LGHNA, YNFKEQ. V dropped 0 bases and J dropped 2; count of bases not matched to a gene: 19. The CDR3 is made up of 21 amino acids. CDR3 bases read: TGTGCCAGCAGCCAAGAAATACGGGGCAGGGGGACTTTACAGGCTGGAAACACC. It yields the protein CASSQEIRGRGTLQAGNT. Given in full, the CDR3 is CASSQEIRGRGTLQAGNTIYF.

This clone was found many times. The CDR3 end is not reached by the read, which stops 3 residues before it; the germline J gene fills it in. The chain carries TRBV5-6 and TRBJ2-3; TRBD2 agrees at 8 bases. The CDR3 runs 15 residues. Per germline, CDR1 SGHDT and CDR2 YYEEEE. J was trimmed by 1 base and V by 2 bases; bases with no gene match: 3. CDR3 residues: CASSFTSGGTDTQYF. The sequenced CDR3 bases are TGTGCCAGCAGCTTTACTAGCGGCGGCACAGATACG.

This clone has only a few counts. The DNA ends 3 residues before the CDR3 does, and the rest of the CDR3 is filled in from the germline J gene. V is TRBV19 and J is TRBJ2-5; 10 bases are a match to TRBD1. The CDR3 covers 14 residues. V lost 4 bases, J lost 5 bases, and 4 bases stayed unmatched. CDR1 and CDR2 (germline): LNHDA, SQIVND (reference sequence). The part of the CDR3 DNA that was read is TGTGCCAGTAGTAGGGGACAGGGGCTGGAGACC. The encoded protein is CASSRGQGLET. The full CDR3 protein is CASSRGQGLETQYF. Complete variable domain (other parts from reference TRBV19 and TRBJ2-5): DGGITQSPKYLFRKEGQNVTLSCEQNLNHDAMYWYRQDPGQGLRLIYYSQIVNDFQKGDIAEGYSVSREKKESFPLTVTSAQKNPTAFYLCASSRGQGLETQYFGPGTRLLVL.